These T cell receptor beta chains were read from a single sample in a study of T cell changes during pregnancy in multiple sclerosis. Profiled with immunoSEQ multiplex PCR; TCRdb holds only in-frame clones, not every one. The sample has some 40,000 clones, roughly nine tenths seen once. Sequencing was performed on CD4+ T cells from peripheral blood mononuclear cells, taken in the first trimester of pregnancy. All receptors derive from a female donor with multiple sclerosis, enrolled in a pregnancy study. The CDR3 runs from the conserved cysteine through the conserved F or W. Each record gives: CDR3 protein, D gene, V gene. D genes are given only for firm matches.

CDR3aa: CASSDPGQIYEQYF; d_gene: TRBD1; v_gene: TRBV19
CDR3aa: CASSRGGATAYEQYF; d_gene: .; v_gene: TRBV7-9
CDR3aa: CASSEGTQGVNTEAFF; d_gene: TRBD1; v_gene: TRBV25-1
CDR3aa: CASSDLGTSSDTQYF; d_gene: TRBD2; v_gene: TRBV6-4
CDR3aa: CAWSVLRTGGAGELFF; d_gene: TRBD1; v_gene: TRBV30
CDR3aa: CASSAGTGGGTEAFF; d_gene: TRBD1; v_gene: TRBV9
CDR3aa: CASTLAGDEQFF; d_gene: TRBD2; v_gene: TRBV6-1
CDR3aa: CASSLDTGASEKLFF; d_gene: TRBD1; v_gene: TRBV7-9
CDR3aa: CASSPGRGTEAFF; d_gene: .; v_gene: TRBV18
CDR3aa: CAWRGQGLGSPLHF; d_gene: TRBD1; v_gene: TRBV30
CDR3aa: CAWGTSPYEQYF; d_gene: .; v_gene: TRBV30
CDR3aa: CASSLGTGQETQYF; d_gene: TRBD1; v_gene: TRBV7-8
CDR3aa: CASSQPGTSGNNEQFF; d_gene: TRBD2; v_gene: TRBV18
CDR3aa: CASKDRVNTGELFF; d_gene: TRBD1; v_gene: TRBV18